The 20 T cell receptor beta chains below were found in one sample sequenced in a study of CD8+CD57+ T cells in acquired aplastic anemia. Profiles of TCR beta VDJ and CDR3 were generated from a genomic DNA template. MiXCR, run by TCRdb on the reads, gives a single entry per CDR3 protein. This sample carries 200,000 to 250,000 distinct CDR3 sequences, roughly 53% of them seen once, and the ten largest clones take about 20%. Sequencing was done on patients that had shown CD8+CD57+ cell expansion by flow cytometry. The sequenced material came from sorted CD4+, CD8+, or CD8+CD57+ T cells (not recorded which) from PBMCs. These receptors were collected from a human donor with aplastic anemia.

In this sample, this clonotype turned up many times. This rearrangement joins TRBV6-1 to TRBJ1-1; weak D call: TRBD1 (6 bases). This CDR3 has 14 amino acids. The V gene's germline CDR1 is MNHNS and CDR2 SASEGT. The ends were cut back, 7 bases at V and 4 bases at J, with 16 bases in the middle. CDR3 nucleotide sequence: TGTGCCAGCAAGCCGGACAGTCTCCGCACTGAAGCTTTCTTT. Translating gives CASKPDSLRTEAFF.

At least ten counts were recorded for this clonotype. The rearrangement links TRBV12-3 or TRBV12-4 to TRBJ2-6; the D is unclear. This CDR3 region has 17 residues. V lost 2 bases and J lost 3, with 14 bases in between. CDR3 sequence reads: CASSLSVRVVGANVLTF. DNA of the CDR3: TGTGCCAGCAGTTTATCCGTACGGGTGGTTGGGGCCAACGTCCTGACTTTC.

This chain connects TRBV7-9 to TRBJ1-2, with a weak D call TRBD1 (5 bases). The CDR3 loop spans 15 amino acids. V lost 2 bases and J 1 base, leaving 11 bases between the germline ends. CDR1 SEHNR and CDR2 FQNEAQ come from the germline V gene (reference sequence). The CDR3 is CASSLTGSNNYGYTF. CDR3 sequence (DNA): TGTGCCAGCAGCTTAACAGGCAGTAATAACTATGGCTACACCTTC.

Ten or more counts support this clonotype. The J gene is TRBJ1-2, the V gene TRBV3-1; D unclear. The CDR3 runs 14 residues. Trimming removed 0 bases at V and 5 bases at J, with 10 bases between. From germline, CDR1 is LGHDT and CDR2 YNNKEL (reference sequence). In DNA form, the CDR3 reads TGTGCCAGCAGCCAAGATCGGTCCGAGTATGGCTACACCTTC. Encoded protein: CASSQDRSEYGYTF.

This clonotype was seen at least ten times. V is TRBV19 and J is TRBJ2-3, with 7 bases fitting TRBD2. Germline V gene data show CDR1 as LNHDA and CDR2 as SQIVND (reference sequence). With V trimmed by 1 base and J by 5 bases, 9 bases remained unmatched. The CDR3 sequence is 16 residues long. The DNA of the CDR3 is TGTGCCAGTAGTATAGCACCCGGCGGGGGAGGAGATACGCAGTATTTT. This translates into CASSIAPGGGGDTQYF.

This clonotype showed up many times. This sequence joins TRBV6-1 and TRBJ2-7; 11 nucleotides align to TRBD1. After removal of 0 bases from V and 7 bases from J, the junction contained 8 bases not matched to a gene. The CDR3 runs to 16 residues. Per the germline V gene, CDR1 is MNHNS and CDR2 is SASEGT. The CDR3: CASSEAQGQGALEQYF. Here the CDR3 DNA reads TGTGCCAGCAGTGAAGCCCAAGGACAGGGGGCGCTGGAGCAGTACTTC.

This chain uses TRBV7-9 with TRBJ2-7; TRBD1 agrees at 7 bases. The CDR3 is 14 residues long. Looked up from germline, CDR1 is SEHNR and CDR2 is FQNEAQ (reference sequence). V lost 2 bases to trimming and J lost 3 bases; unmatched junction nucleotides: 4. The CDR3 nucleotides read TGTGCCAGCAGCTTAAGGGACAGACTCTACGAGCAGTACTTC. This gives the protein CASSLRDRLYEQYF. The full variable domain, completed using reference TRBV7-9 and TRBJ2-7, is DTGVSQNPRHKITKRGQNVTFRCDPISEHNRLYWYRQTLGQGPEFLTYFQNEAQLEKSRLLSDRFSAERPKGSFSTLEIQRTEQGDSAMYLCASSLRDRLYEQYFGPGTRLTVT.

The V and J genes are TRBV6-4 and TRBJ2-5, with a weak D call TRBD1 (5 bases). The CDR3 has 15 amino acids. V shed 3 bases and J shed 4 bases, with 15 bases lying between them. The germline V gene encodes CDR1 MRHNA and CDR2 SNTAGT. The DNA of the CDR3 is TGTGCCAGCAGTGAGATTTGGGGAAGGGGAGAGACCCAGTACTTC. This encodes CASSEIWGRGETQYF.

This chain links TRBV10-3 with TRBJ1-5; D is perhaps TRBD1 (5 bases). Germline V gives CDR1 ENHRY, CDR2 SYGVKD. This CDR3 has 16 amino acids. Trimming stripped 11 bases from V and 1 base from J, with 21 bases between. The CDR3 DNA is TGTGCCTCTAGTAGCCCTGGGGGGGGAAGCAATCAGCCCCAGCATTTT. It is translated as CASSSPGGGSNQPQHF.

The chain couples TRBV19 to TRBJ1-3, with D perhaps matching TRBD1 (5 bases). Germline V gives CDR1 LNHDA, CDR2 SQIVND (reference sequence). The CDR3 sequence is 16 residues long. Trimming took 6 bases from V and 4 from J, leaving 19 bases between them. The CDR3 loop reads CASRSGRTLLGNTIYF. In DNA, the CDR3 is TGTGCCAGTAGGTCGGGACGCACCCTTCTCGGAAACACCATATATTTT. Full variable domain (missing parts from reference TRBV19 and TRBJ1-3): DGGITQSPKYLFRKEGQNVTLSCEQNLNHDAMYWYRQDPGQGLRLIYYSQIVNDFQKGDIAEGYSVSREKKESFPLTVTSAQKNPTAFYLCASRSGRTLLGNTIYFGEGSWLTVV.

This clonotype was found once. The chain recombines TRBV7-9 with TRBJ2-2; 14 bases line up with TRBD2. CDR3 size: 19 residues. Trimming cost V 4 bases and J 1 base; bases outside gene matches: 8. CDR1 SEHNR and CDR2 FQNEAQ come from the germline V gene (reference sequence). CDR3 sequence (DNA): TGTGCCAGCAGCTCCGCATCGGGACTAGCGGGGGTGAACACCGGGGAGCTGTTTTTT. It is translated as CASSSASGLAGVNTGELFF. The complete variable domain, with remaining parts taken from reference TRBV7-9 and TRBJ2-2, reads DTGVSQNPRHKITKRGQNVTFRCDPISEHNRLYWYRQTLGQGPEFLTYFQNEAQLEKSRLLSDRFSAERPKGSFSTLEIQRTEQGDSAMYLCASSSASGLAGVNTGELFFGEGSRLTVL.

The genes are TRBV2 and TRBJ1-6; TRBD1 agrees at 7 bases. CDR1 is SNHLY and CDR2 is FYNNEI in the germline V gene. The CDR3 is 14 residues long. After removal of 5 bases from V and 10 bases from J, the junction contained 8 bases not matched to a gene. The CDR3 sequence: CASSYDRDGSPLHF. The CDR3 coding sequence is TGTGCCAGCAGTTACGACAGGGACGGGTCACCCCTCCACTTT.

The V call is TRBV6-9, the J call TRBJ1-6, with TRBD1 identical over 7 bases. CDR1 MNHGY and CDR2 SVAAGI come from the germline V gene. The CDR3 has 16 residues. V shed 5 bases, J shed 6 bases, and the junction held 10 bases outside the gene matches. CDR3 DNA: TGTGCCAGCAGTCACTTTCGACAGGGCTTTAATTCACCCCTCCACTTT. Protein: CASSHFRQGFNSPLHF.

This clonotype turned up a few times. The rearrangement uses TRBV19 and TRBJ2-1; the match to TRBD1 covers 8 bases. This CDR3 comprises 16 residues. With 5 bases clipped from V and 4 bases from J, the junction kept 10 bases outside the gene matches. CDR1 and CDR2 (germline): LNHDA, SQIVND (reference sequence). In DNA, the CDR3 is TGTGCCAGTAGTTCCCCCCCGGGACAGGTTTACAATGAGCAGTTCTTC. This codes for CASSSPPGQVYNEQFF.

There are a few counts of this clonotype. The chain carries TRBV25-1 and TRBJ1-2; D unresolved. Germline V gene data show CDR1 as MGHDK and CDR2 as SYGVNS. The CDR3 is 13 residues long. V was shortened by 7 bases and J by 0 bases, with 9 bases between the two germline ends. The DNA for the CDR3 is TGTGCCAGCACTGCCGGTTCTAACTATGGCTACACCTTC. It specifies CASTAGSNYGYTF.

The J gene is TRBJ2-7, the V gene TRBV19, with TRBD2 matching over 11 bases. The germline CDR1 and CDR2 sequences are LNHDA and SQIVND (reference sequence). V was clipped by 3 bases and J by 3 bases; unmatched bases: 4. The CDR3 sequence is 15 residues long. The CDR3 protein is CASSILAGGLYEQYF. CDR3 sequence (DNA): TGTGCCAGTAGTATCCTAGCGGGAGGTCTCTACGAGCAGTACTTC.

J is TRBJ2-7 and V is TRBV24-1, with TRBD2 matching over 7 bases. Trimming took 2 bases from V and 4 from J; bases not matched to a gene: 4. Germline CDR1 and CDR2: KGHDR and SFDVKD. There are 14 residues in the CDR3. This CDR3 reads CATSDSSGLYEQYF. The CDR3 DNA follows: TGTGCCACCAGTGATTCCTCGGGACTATACGAGCAGTACTTC.

This chain uses TRBV7-2 with TRBJ2-1, with D uncertain. Germline V CDR1 and CDR2: SGHTA, FQGNSA. This CDR3 contains 12 residues. V was shortened by 1 base and J by 10 bases, with 8 bases between the two germline ends. CDR3 coding DNA: TGTGCCAGCAGCTTAGGTCAGGCCGAGCAGTTCTTC. It codes for CASSLGQAEQFF.

The V gene is TRBV18, the J gene TRBJ2-7, with D possibly matching TRBD2 (6 bases). CDR3 length equals 16 residues. Trimming took 2 bases from V and 3 from J, leaving 17 bases between them. The germline gives CDR1 KGHSH, CDR2 LQKENI. The chain's CDR3 is CASSPEGRTNSYEQYF. The CDR3 region has the DNA TGTGCCAGCTCACCAGAGGGCAGGACTAACAGCTACGAGCAGTACTTC.

The chain joins TRBV9 to TRBJ2-5; 9 bases agree with TRBD1. Germline V CDR1 and CDR2: SGDLS, YYNGEE. V was clipped by 7 bases and J by 5 bases; unmatched bases: 12. This CDR3 region has 15 residues. The CDR3 DNA reads TGTGCCAGCGACGGGGGACAGGGCGGATGGGAGACCCAGTACTTC. Encoded protein: CASDGGQGGWETQYF. Supplemented by reference TRBV9 and TRBJ2-5, the full variable domain reads DSGVTQTPKHLITATGQRVTLRCSPRSGDLSVYWYQQSLDQGLQFLIQYYNGEERAKGNILERFSAQQFPDLHSELNLSSLELGDSALYFCASDGGQGGWETQYFGPGTRLLVL.